The 21 T cell receptor beta chains below were found in one sample sequenced in a study of cytomegalovirus exposure and HLA in healthy donors. Amplification used 60 Vbeta primers and 13 Jbeta primers. Here immunoSEQ multiplex PCR was the method, and the copy in TCRdb shows in-frame clones only, minus some. This sample has some 160,000 clones; roughly two thirds occur once, and the top ten carry approximately 5.1%. Sample: PBMCs. Source of these receptors: a woman aged 18 to 35 in good health and CMV-seropositive.

The chain employs TRBV13 and TRBJ2-6; tentative D call: TRBD2 (6 bases). The CDR3 has 16 amino acids. The ends were cut back, 4 bases at V and 0 bases at J, with 10 bases in the middle. CDR1 PRHDT and CDR2 FYEKMQ come from the germline V gene (reference sequence). In DNA form, the CDR3 reads TGTGCCAGCAGCTCGGGACTGCCCTCTGGGGCCAACGTCCTGACTTTC. Translated: CASSSGLPSGANVLTF.

The chain joins TRBV6-5 to TRBJ1-1; D unresolved. CDR1 is MNHEY and CDR2 is SVGAGI in the germline V gene. V was cut by 7 bases and J by 6 bases, with 21 bases left in between. This CDR3 contains 15 residues. The DNA for the CDR3 is TGTGCCAGCAACCCCGGGCGGCGAGGGCGGTCTGAAGCTTTCTTT. This sequence encodes CASNPGRRGRSEAFF.

This chain connects TRBV9 to TRBJ2-2; 8 bases fit TRBD2. Germline V gene lookup returns CDR1 SGDLS and CDR2 YYNGEE. Germline trimming cut 4 bases from V and 6 bases from J; bases unmatched to any gene: 8. The CDR3 covers 15 residues. CDR3 region: CASSLSGGPAGELFF. Here the CDR3 DNA reads TGTGCCAGCAGCTTAAGCGGGGGCCCCGCCGGGGAGCTGTTTTTT.

CDR3 DNA: TGTGCCAGCAGAGGACAGGGGGACTACGAGCAGTACTTC. Translation: CASRGQGDYEQYF. This chain uses TRBV2 with TRBJ2-7; 10 bases agree with TRBD1. Unmatched junction bases numbered 2, after V lost 6 bases and J lost 3 bases. This CDR3 is 13 amino acids long. Germline CDR1 is SNHLY and CDR2 is FYNNEI.

This clone was recorded only once. This sequence joins TRBV4-1 and TRBJ2-5, with D possibly matching TRBD2 (5 bases). The V gene's germline CDR1 is MGHRA and CDR2 YSYEKL. CDR3 length equals 15 residues. Trimming shortened V by 0 bases and J by 1 base, and 9 bases separated the two germline ends. In DNA, the CDR3 is TGCGCCAGCAGCCAAGATGGAGCGGTCCAAGAGACCCAGTACTTC. Translation gives CASSQDGAVQETQYF.

The chain carries TRBV7-2 and TRBJ2-1, with D possibly matching TRBD2 (6 bases). V lost 6 bases and J lost 15, with 21 bases in between. Germline CDR1 is SGHTA and CDR2 is FQGNSA. CDR3 size: 13 residues. This CDR3 reads CASSFDRRANGFF. The CDR3 DNA reads as TGTGCCAGCAGTTTTGACCGGAGGGCTAACGGGTTCTTC.

This rearrangement joins TRBV4-1 to TRBJ2-5; 7 nucleotides align to TRBD1. The CDR3 consists of 15 residues. Unmatched junction bases numbered 7, after V lost 1 base and J lost 5 bases. CDR1 and CDR2 from the germline V gene are MGHRA and YSYEKL. This CDR3 reads CASSQGDREGETQYF. The CDR3, as DNA: TGCGCCAGCAGCCAAGGTGACAGGGAAGGGGAGACCCAGTACTTC.

This clone has a handful of counts. The chain is built from TRBV4-1 and TRBJ1-1, with 7 bases aligning to TRBD1. Trimming removed 3 bases from V and 5 bases from J; junction bases left unmatched: 6. This CDR3 has 14 residues. From germline, CDR1 is MGHRA and CDR2 YSYEKL. CDR3 amino acids: CASSQGAGGTEAFF. CDR3 DNA: TGCGCCAGCAGCCAGGGAGCAGGGGGTACTGAAGCTTTCTTT.

This sequence joins TRBV30 and TRBJ2-1; a weak D match, TRBD2 (6 bases). Between the trimmed V and J ends, which lost 0 bases and 1 base, there was a span of 13 bases. Germline CDR1 and CDR2: GTSNPN and SVGIG (reference sequence). The CDR3 sequence is 16 residues long. The DNA for the CDR3 is TGTGCCTGGAGTGTACCCGGGGGAAGGTCCTACAATGAGCAGTTCTTC. Its protein product is CAWSVPGGRSYNEQFF.

Details on this clone: In the same sample, other DNA sequences code for this CDR3. The CDR3 here is CASRAGTGVGEQFF. CDR3 DNA: TGTGCCAGCAGGGCCGGGACAGGGGTGGGTGAGCAGTTCTTC. The chain uses TRBV2 and TRBJ2-1; 10 bases line up with TRBD1. Losses at the gene ends were 6 bases for V and 9 bases for J; bases not matched to a gene: 8. CDR1 and CDR2 (germline): SNHLY, FYNNEI. The CDR3 totals 14 residues.

Here the CDR3 reads CASSWGRQGYGYTF. The CDR3 DNA reads as TGTGCCAGCAGCTGGGGCCGGCAGGGCTATGGCTACACCTTC. The chain links TRBV5-5 to TRBJ1-2; D may be TRBD1 (5 bases). V was trimmed by 3 bases and J by 4 bases, leaving 13 bases between them. This CDR3 has 14 residues. Germline CDR1 is SGHKS and CDR2 is YYEKEE (reference sequence).

The V call is TRBV4-3, the J call TRBJ1-5; D may be TRBD1 (6 bases). The CDR3 is 14 residues long. Trimming took off 1 base at V and 6 bases at J, with 10 bases between the two ends. Germline V CDR1 and CDR2: LGHNA, YSLEER. DNA of the CDR3: TGCGCCAGCAGCCAAGCCTACAGGGCTCAGCCCCAGCATTTT. This codes for CASSQAYRAQPQHF.

The gene calls are TRBV6-5 and TRBJ2-5, with TRBD1 matching 7 bases. The germline V gene has CDR1 MNHEY and CDR2 SVGAGI. V lost 5 bases, J lost 2 bases, and 8 bases stayed unmatched. This CDR3 is built from 15 residues. The CDR3 nucleotides are TGTGCCAGCAGTCACCGACAGGGCCGGCAAGAGACCCAGTACTTC. Protein: CASSHRQGRQETQYF.

V is TRBV9 and J is TRBJ2-3, with 9 bases fitting TRBD2. Germline V gene lookup returns CDR1 SGDLS and CDR2 YYNGEE. V was pared by 6 bases and J by 2 bases, with 4 bases of the junction left unmatched. This CDR3 has 14 residues. Written as DNA, the CDR3 is TGTGCCAGCACAGCGGGGGGTTTCACAGATACGCAGTATTTT. This gives the protein CASTAGGFTDTQYF.

J is TRBJ1-1 and V is TRBV27; D might be TRBD1 (5 bases). The CDR3 runs 14 residues. The V gene's germline CDR1 is MNHEY and CDR2 SMNVEV (reference sequence). V lost 11 bases and J lost 0, with 16 bases in between. The CDR3: CAPGGGRLNTEAFF. The CDR3 DNA is TGTGCCCCCGGGGGGGGGAGGTTGAACACTGAAGCTTTCTTT.

This clone was recorded a few times. V is TRBV29-1 and J is TRBJ1-2; 8 bases match TRBD1. Unmatched junction bases numbered 2, after V lost 3 bases and J lost 2 bases. Germline V CDR1 and CDR2: SQVTM, ANQGSEA. CDR3 length equals 13 residues. The CDR3 here is CSVDRTGNYGYTF. Written as DNA, the CDR3 is TGCAGCGTTGATAGGACAGGGAACTATGGCTACACCTTC.

The V call is TRBV25-1, the J call TRBJ1-3; 7 bases are shared with TRBD1. The J segment lost 0 bases and the V segment lost 5 bases, leaving 10 bases of the junction unmatched. The germline V gene encodes CDR1 MGHDK and CDR2 SYGVNS. This CDR3 has 17 amino acids. The CDR3 loop reads CASSPQGGTSSGNTIYF. The CDR3 nucleotides read TGTGCCAGCAGTCCCCAGGGGGGCACGAGCTCTGGAAACACCATATATTTT. Full variable domain (outside the CDR3, taken from reference TRBV25-1 and TRBJ1-3): EADIYQTPRYLVIGTGKKITLECSQTMGHDKMYWYQQDPGMELHLIHYSYGVNSTEKGDLSSESTVSRIRTEHFPLTLESARPSHTSQYLCASSPQGGTSSGNTIYFGEGSWLTVV.

Only one count was recorded for this clone. CDR3: CSAELAGVLDTQYF. The CDR3 DNA reads as TGCAGCGCCGAGCTAGCGGGGGTCCTCGATACGCAGTATTTT. J is TRBJ2-3 and V is TRBV29-1, with 10 nucleotides matching TRBD2. V gave up 7 bases and J gave up 6 bases; unmatched junction bases: 10. CDR1 is SQVTM, CDR2 ANQGSEA, per germline. CDR3 length: 14 residues.

In its sample, this clone was seen a few times. The chain is built from TRBV7-9 and TRBJ2-3, with a possible D match to TRBD2 (6 bases). The CDR3 is 15 amino acids. With 3 bases removed from V and 1 base from J, the gap between germline ends came to 11 bases. Germline CDR1 reads SEHNR; CDR2 reads FQNEAQ (reference sequence). In nucleotides, the CDR3 is TGTGCCAGCAGCTTGGGACTTGACGGCACAGATACGCAGTATTTT. It yields the protein CASSLGLDGTDTQYF.

This chain connects TRBV19 to TRBJ1-2; 9 positions agree with TRBD1. The V and J ends lost 4 bases and 4 bases, in that order; junction bases with no gene match: 1. CDR3 length equals 13 residues. Germline values: CDR1 LNHDA, CDR2 SQIVND (reference sequence). CDR3 DNA: TGTGCCAGTAGTACGGGACAGGGCTATGGCTACACCTTC. Its translation: CASSTGQGYGYTF.

This chain links TRBV19 with TRBJ2-6, with TRBD2 identical over 7 bases. The V gene end was trimmed by 4 bases and the J gene end by 4 bases; junction bases not matched to a gene: 7. This CDR3 spans 16 amino acids. Germline CDR1 LNHDA, CDR2 SQIVND (reference sequence). CDR3: CASSRPGRGGANVLTF. CDR3 nucleotide sequence: TGTGCCAGTAGTAGGCCCGGGCGGGGGGGGGCCAACGTCCTGACTTTC.